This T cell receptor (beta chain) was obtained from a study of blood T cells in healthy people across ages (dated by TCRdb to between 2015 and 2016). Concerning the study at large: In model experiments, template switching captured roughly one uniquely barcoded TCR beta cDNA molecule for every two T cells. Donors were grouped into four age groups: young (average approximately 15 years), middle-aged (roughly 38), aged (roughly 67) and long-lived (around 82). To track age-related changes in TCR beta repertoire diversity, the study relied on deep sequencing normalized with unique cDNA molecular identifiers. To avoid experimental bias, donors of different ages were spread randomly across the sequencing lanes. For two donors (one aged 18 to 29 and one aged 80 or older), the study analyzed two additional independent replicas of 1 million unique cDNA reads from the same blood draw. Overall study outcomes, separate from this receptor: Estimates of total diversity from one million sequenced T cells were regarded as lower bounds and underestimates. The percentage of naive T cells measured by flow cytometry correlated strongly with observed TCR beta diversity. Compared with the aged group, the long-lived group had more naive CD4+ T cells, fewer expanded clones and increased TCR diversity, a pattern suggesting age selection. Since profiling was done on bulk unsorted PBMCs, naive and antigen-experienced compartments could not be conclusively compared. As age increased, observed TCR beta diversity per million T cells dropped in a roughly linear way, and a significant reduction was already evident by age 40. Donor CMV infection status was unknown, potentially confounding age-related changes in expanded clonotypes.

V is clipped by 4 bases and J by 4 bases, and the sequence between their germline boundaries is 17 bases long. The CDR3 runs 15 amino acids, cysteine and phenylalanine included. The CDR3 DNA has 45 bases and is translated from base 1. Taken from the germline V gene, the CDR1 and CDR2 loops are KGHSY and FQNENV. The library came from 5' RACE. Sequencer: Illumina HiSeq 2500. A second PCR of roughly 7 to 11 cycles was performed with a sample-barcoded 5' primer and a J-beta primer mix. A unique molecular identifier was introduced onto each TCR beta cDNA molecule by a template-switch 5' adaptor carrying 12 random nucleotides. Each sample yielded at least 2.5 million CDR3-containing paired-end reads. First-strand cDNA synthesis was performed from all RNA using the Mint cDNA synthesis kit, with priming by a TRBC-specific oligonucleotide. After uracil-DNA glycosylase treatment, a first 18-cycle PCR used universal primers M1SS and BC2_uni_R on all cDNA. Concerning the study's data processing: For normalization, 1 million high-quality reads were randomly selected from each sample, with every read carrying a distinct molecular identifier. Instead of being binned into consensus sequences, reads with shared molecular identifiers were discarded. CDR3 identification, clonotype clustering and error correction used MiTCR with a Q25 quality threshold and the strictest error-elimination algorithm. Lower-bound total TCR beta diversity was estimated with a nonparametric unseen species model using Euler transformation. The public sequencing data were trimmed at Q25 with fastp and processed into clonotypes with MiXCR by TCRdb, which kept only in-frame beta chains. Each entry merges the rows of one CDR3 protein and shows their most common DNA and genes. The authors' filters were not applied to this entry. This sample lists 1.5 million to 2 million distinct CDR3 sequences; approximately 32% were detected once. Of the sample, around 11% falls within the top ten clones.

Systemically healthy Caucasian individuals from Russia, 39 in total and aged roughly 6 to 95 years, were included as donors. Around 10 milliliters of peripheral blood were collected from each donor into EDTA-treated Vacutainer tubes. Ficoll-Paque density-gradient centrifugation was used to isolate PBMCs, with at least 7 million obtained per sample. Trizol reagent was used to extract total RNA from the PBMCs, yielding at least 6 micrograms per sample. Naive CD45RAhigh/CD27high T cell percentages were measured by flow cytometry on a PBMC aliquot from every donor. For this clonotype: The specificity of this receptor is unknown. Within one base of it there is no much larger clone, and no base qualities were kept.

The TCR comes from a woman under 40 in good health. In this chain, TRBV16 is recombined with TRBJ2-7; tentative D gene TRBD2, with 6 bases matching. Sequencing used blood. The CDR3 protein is CASSLLAGFQYEQYF. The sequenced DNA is TGTGCCAGCAGCCTTCTGGCGGGGTTCCAGTACGAGCAGTACTTC.